This T cell receptor (beta chain) was sequenced for a study of low-dose radiotherapy and immunotherapy resistance in tumors. Primers targeting TRAV and TRBV primed first-strand cDNA, covering alpha and beta chains. A roughly 20-cycle PCR with a constant-region primer and V-primer adapter amplified TCRs. mRNA that had been isolated underwent amplification through in vitro transcription. TCRdb independently ran MiXCR on the reads; one entry per CDR3 protein. This sample yields tens of thousands of distinct CDR3 sequences, of which around 47% are seen a single time; approximately 6% belongs to the top ten. Indicated time point: after trial treatment. Treatment of the sample: LDRT plus nivolumab, ipilimumab, low-dose cyclophosphamide and aspirin (RACIN trial). Looked up from germline, CDR1 is DFQATT and CDR2 is SNEGSKA (reference sequence). This CDR3 is 14 amino acids long. Between the trimmed V and J ends, which lost 7 bases and 1 base, there was a span of 16 bases.

The sample here was PBMCs, taken after low-dose radiotherapy plus immunotherapy. The receptor was isolated from a male donor with gallbladder cancer. The chain links TRBV20-1 to TRBJ2-5; D gene unclear. The CDR3 spells CSVEARSGQETQYF. The CDR3 DNA is TGCAGTGTCGAAGCTCGTTCGGGCCAAGAGACCCAGTACTTC.